The rows below give T cell receptor beta chains drawn from one sample of a study of cytomegalovirus exposure and HLA in healthy donors. Repertoires were generated with immunoSEQ multiplex PCR, while TCRdb's copy carries only in-frame clones and drops some. Of more than 100,000 clones in the sample, around 79% are singletons; the top ten hold around 3%. Sequencing was carried out using PBMCs. The receptors here all came from a woman in her 30s in good health and CMV-seropositive. CDR3s leave out the opening cysteine and the closing phenylalanine or tryptophan.

TRBV18	TRBJ2-3	ASSEVTDTQY
TRBV9	TRBJ2-7	ASSPRTGPEQY
TRBV28	TRBJ2-3	ASSLTPQGGADTQY
TRBV11-2	TRBJ2-5	ASSLRYQETQY
TRBV15	TRBJ1-6	ATSRDLGGASYNSPLH
TRBV29-1	TRBJ1-2	SVEGDRSVGYT
TRBV6-5	TRBJ2-3	ASCGGAPDTQY
TRBV18	TRBJ2-3	ASSPRDTDTQY
TRBV19	TRBJ2-2	ASRMTGGFTNTGELF
TRBV15	TRBJ1-4	ATSRENEKLF
TRBV11-2	TRBJ1-2	ASSLDAGTGPYGYT
TRBV5-1	TRBJ2-5	ASSSGNRQETQY
TRBV29-1	TRBJ2-1	SVVRLAGGQTYNEQF
TRBV18	TRBJ1-5	ASSPQGGNQPQH
TRBV28	TRBJ1-1	ASNAGSRAF
TRBV27	-	ASSPGTDYEQY
TRBV11-2	TRBJ2-2	ASSVVAGGGGELF
TRBV5-5	TRBJ1-5	ASSLRAEQGSNQPQH
TRBV11-2	TRBJ1-1	ASSLDTTEAF
TRBV5-1	TRBJ1-3	ASSGQGASSGNTIY
TRBV6-5	TRBJ2-7	ASSYLAYQSGEQY
TRBV2	TRBJ1-6	ASSGAISLH
TRBV9	TRBJ2-5	ASSVAERGGHQETQY
TRBV6-5	TRBJ2-7	ATQLHKNYEQY
TRBV2	TRBJ1-5	ASKPDSNQPQH
TRBV28	TRBJ2-3	ASSLAGGTDTQY
TRBV6-6	TRBJ2-5	ASSTLGQRETQY
TRBV10-3	TRBJ2-7	AINRQGSEQY
TRBV9	TRBJ2-2	ASSAPGQGVVNGELF
TRBV18	TRBJ2-7	ASSPYIPGQGYEQY
TRBV5-4	TRBJ1-1	ASSQEAEAF
TRBV30	TRBJ1-2	AWSPGGNNYGYT
TRBV4-1	TRBJ1-2	ASSQDSMPDSYGYT
TRBV7-2	TRBJ2-5	ASSLGGVGETQY
TRBV28	TRBJ1-3	ASSSTGTGNTIY
TRBV6-1	TRBJ1-2	ASSDYGGAEAYGYT
TRBV4-1	TRBJ2-1	ASSENAARAGTLKQF
TRBV4-2	TRBJ1-5	ASSQGGTGAPNQPQH
TRBV19	TRBJ1-2	ASRLGLNYGYT
TRBV5-1	TRBJ2-3	ASTIAGGTDTQY
TRBV5-1	TRBJ2-5	ASSPRTGETQY
TRBV9	TRBJ1-1	ASSSNRGLNTEAF
TRBV2	TRBJ2-3	ASSGAAGGTDTQY
TRBV5-1	TRBJ2-2	ASSPLGQGMNTGELF
TRBV2	TRBJ2-2	ASIDQRGVTGELF
TRBV2	TRBJ2-5	ASRAGRGGLGETQY
TRBV5-1	TRBJ2-6	ASTLSGANVLT
TRBV6-4	TRBJ2-1	ASSTGTASNEQF